This T cell receptor (beta chain) is drawn from a study of cytomegalovirus exposure and HLA in healthy donors. CDR3 length equals 18 residues. Germline lookup yields CDR1 ENHRY and CDR2 SYGVKD. Trimming removed 6 bases at V and 6 bases at J, with 28 bases between. With 60 Vbeta and 13 Jbeta primers, the PCR was carried out. Method: immunoSEQ multiplex PCR; TCRdb's copy keeps in-frame clones and lacks some. This sample has 200,000 to 250,000 clones, with roughly three quarters found just once. The origin of this receptor is a man aged 45-65 years in good health and CMV-seronegative. The chain carries TRBV10-3 and TRBJ2-3, with TRBD1 as a possible D gene (5 bases). The sequencing sample was made of PBMCs. CDR3: CAISLQDSQPTRKDTQYF. The CDR3 DNA reads TGTGCCATCAGCCTCCAAGACAGTCAGCCAACGAGGAAGGATACGCAGTATTTT.